Listed below are T cell receptor beta chains from one sample, sequenced in a study of T cell responses to AZD1222 COVID-19 vaccine. Assay: immunoSEQ multiplex PCR; the TCRdb copy retains only in-frame clones and omits some. The sample yields more than 95,000 clones, around nine tenths seen once. Sequenced material: peripheral blood, taken on day 0 of MenACWY control vaccination. Receptors originate from an adult in good health. The CDR3 runs from the conserved cysteine through the conserved F or W. A D gene is named only where the DNA matches it firmly. Clone size is not always given. Where it is, it says once, few, many or a class for expanded clones.

>TRBD1|TRBJ1-2|NA|TRBV3-1/TRBV3-2
CASSQADRGNTF
TGTGCCAGCAGCCAAGCTGACAGGGGCAACACCTTC
>NA|TRBJ2-7|once|TRBV27
CASSPRGTGYYEQYF
TGTGCCAGCAGCCCGAGGGGAACAGGGTACTACGAGCAGTACTTC
>TRBD2|TRBJ2-5|NA|TRBV4-2
CASSQGRGRGKQETQYF
TGTGCCAGCAGCCAAGGAAGAGGGCGGGGGAAACAAGAGACCCAGTACTTC
>TRBD1|TRBJ2-2|NA|TRBV11-1
CASSAYRGLDTGELFF
TGTGCCAGCAGCGCCTACAGGGGGCTCGACACCGGGGAGCTGTTTTTT
>NA|TRBJ2-2|NA|TRBV28
CASSYREEYRGELFF
TGTGCCAGCAGTTACAGGGAGGAGTATAGGGGGGAGCTGTTTTTT
>NA|TRBJ1-1|NA|TRBV2
CARSLPRPEAFF
TGTGCCAGGTCACTCCCCAGGCCAGAAGCTTTCTTT
>NA|TRBJ2-2|NA|TRBV9
CASSVRPSGENTGELFF
TGTGCCAGCAGCGTCAGACCGTCGGGTGAGAACACCGGGGAGCTGTTTTTT
>TRBD1|TRBJ2-4|NA|TRBV6-6
CASRRDRGIQYF
TGTGCCAGCAGACGGGACAGGGGCATTCAGTACTTC
>NA|TRBJ1-6|NA|TRBV30
CACQAGFGSPLHF
TGTGCCTGCCAGGCGGGTTTTGGCTCACCCCTCCACTTT
>NA|TRBJ2-7|NA|TRBV9
CASSPGGTDIYEQYF
TGTGCCAGCAGCCCCGGAGGGACCGATATCTACGAGCAGTACTTC
>NA|TRBJ2-5|NA|TRBV5-1
CASSLDTGHQETQYF
TGCGCCAGCAGCTTGGATACAGGTCATCAAGAGACCCAGTACTTC
>NA|TRBJ2-7|NA|TRBV12-5
CASGKGTGSYEQYF
TGTGCTAGTGGCAAGGGAACAGGGTCCTACGAGCAGTACTTC
>TRBD1|TRBJ2-2|NA|TRBV18
CASSHGQAGWAPGELFF
TGTGCCAGCTCACACGGACAGGCCGGATGGGCCCCCGGGGAGCTGTTTTTT
>NA|TRBJ2-1|once|TRBV5-1
CASSFGGNFNEQFF
TGCGCCAGCAGCTTCGGCGGGAATTTCAATGAGCAGTTCTTC
>NA|TRBJ2-3|NA|TRBV11-2
CASNPGVRERSTDTQYF
TGTGCCAGCAACCCCGGAGTTCGGGAGCGCAGCACAGATACGCAGTATTTT
>NA|TRBJ2-7|NA|TRBV24-1
CATSLLSYEQYF
TGTGCCACCAGCCTACTTTCCTACGAGCAGTACTTC
>TRBD1|TRBJ1-3|NA|TRBV27
CASSSGTGHFSGNTIYF
TGTGCCAGCAGTTCCGGGACAGGGCATTTCTCTGGAAACACCATATATTTT
>TRBD1|TRBJ2-7|NA|TRBV6-5
CASSRPGQGAYEQYF
TGTGCCAGCAGTCGACCGGGACAGGGGGCCTACGAGCAGTACTTC
>NA|TRBJ2-3|NA|TRBV6-1
CASSELGVDTQYF
TGTGCCAGCAGTGAACTCGGAGTGGACACGCAGTATTTT
>NA|TRBJ1-2|NA|TRBV25-1
CASTPMGTNYGYTF
TGTGCCAGCACCCCAATGGGGACTAACTATGGCTACACCTTC
>NA|TRBJ1-6|NA|TRBV6-5
CASSRHKQGQSPLHF
TGTGCCAGCAGTCGACACAAGCAGGGACAATCACCCCTCCACTTT
>TRBD2|TRBJ2-7|once|TRBV5-6
CASSARLADEQYF
TGTGCCAGCAGCGCAAGACTAGCGGACGAGCAGTACTTC
>TRBD1|TRBJ1-1|NA|TRBV2
CASSADRVNTEAFF
TGTGCCAGCAGTGCCGACAGGGTGAACACTGAAGCTTTCTTT
>NA|TRBJ1-6|NA|TRBV6-5
CASSWGKAYNSPLHF
TGTGCCAGCAGCTGGGGCAAGGCCTATAATTCACCCCTCCACTTT
>NA|TRBJ1-2|NA|TRBV2
CASRYRVNYGYTF
TGTGCCAGCAGATACAGGGTTAACTATGGCTACACCTTC
>NA|TRBJ2-2|NA|TRBV11-2
CASSLSRGNTGELFF
TGTGCCAGCAGCTTATCCAGGGGAAACACCGGGGAGCTGTTTTTT
>TRBD1|TRBJ2-2|NA|TRBV7-9
CASSPTGVTGELFF
TGTGCCAGCAGCCCTACAGGGGTTACCGGGGAGCTGTTTTTT
>NA|TRBJ2-3|NA|TRBV29-1
CSVGSRVMNTQYF
TGCAGCGTTGGAAGTCGTGTAATGAATACGCAGTATTTT
>NA|TRBJ2-7|NA|TRBV6-5
CASSYAGYEQYF
TGTGCCAGCAGTTACGCGGGATACGAGCAGTACTTC
>TRBD2|TRBJ2-1|NA|TRBV27
CASTGLAGYSYNEQFF
TGTGCCAGCACCGGACTAGCGGGGTACTCCTACAATGAGCAGTTCTTC
>NA|TRBJ2-3|NA|TRBV3-1/TRBV3-2
CASSPKGSTDTQYF
TGTGCCAGCAGCCCCAAGGGGAGCACAGATACGCAGTATTTT
>TRBD1|TRBJ1-5|NA|TRBV19
CASSADRWDQPQHF
TGTGCCAGTAGTGCGGACAGGTGGGATCAGCCCCAGCATTTT
>NA|TRBJ1-2|NA|TRBV5-4
CASSLAATVGYGYTF
TGTGCCAGCAGCTTGGCCGCGACGGTGGGTTATGGCTACACCTTC
>NA|TRBJ1-6|NA|TRBV11-2
CASSLEGGNSPLHF
TGTGCCAGCAGCTTAGAGGGGGGGAATTCACCCCTCCACTTT
>TRBD1|TRBJ2-7|NA|TRBV7-9
CASSPRTGKGSYEQYF
TGTGCCAGCAGCCCCCGGACAGGGAAGGGCTCCTACGAGCAGTACTTC
>NA|TRBJ1-4|NA|TRBV11-3
CASSPRQEATNEKLFF
TGTGCCAGCAGCCCCCGGCAAGAGGCAACTAATGAAAAACTGTTTTTT
>TRBD1|TRBJ2-3|NA|TRBV2
CASRRTGASTDTQYF
TGTGCCAGCAGACGGACAGGGGCCAGCACAGATACGCAGTATTTT
>NA|TRBJ1-1|NA|TRBV5-1
CASSLWGGLRGNTEAFF
TGCGCCAGCAGCTTGTGGGGGGGCTTAAGAGGTAATACTGAAGCTTTCTTT
>TRBD1|TRBJ1-5|NA|TRBV6-6
CASSTGTGVNQPQHF
TGTGCCAGCAGTACCGGGACAGGGGTCAATCAGCCCCAGCATTTT
>NA|TRBJ1-3|NA|TRBV6-5
CASSYEQNSGNTIYF
TGTGCCAGCAGTTACGAACAGAACTCTGGAAACACCATATATTTT
>NA|TRBJ2-1|NA|TRBV6-2/TRBV6-3
CASSYGSFNEQFF
TGTGCCAGCAGTTACGGGAGTTTCAATGAGCAGTTCTTC
>TRBD2|TRBJ2-7|NA|TRBV7-9
CASSLEAGLAGVEQYF
TGTGCCAGCAGCTTAGAAGCTGGACTAGCGGGAGTCGAGCAGTACTTC
>NA|TRBJ1-6|NA|TRBV4-1
CASSQIPYNSPLHF
TGCGCCAGCAGCCAAATACCTTATAATTCACCCCTCCACTTT
>NA|TRBJ1-2|NA|TRBV10-3
CAISERGSGYTF
TGTGCCATCAGTGAACGAGGATCCGGCTACACCTTC
>TRBD2|TRBJ2-1|NA|TRBV7-9
CASSPTSGSRKSNEQFF
TGTGCCAGCAGCCCGACTAGCGGGAGTAGGAAATCCAATGAGCAGTTCTTC
>NA|TRBJ2-2|few|TRBV6-5
CASTSETGELFF
TGTGCCAGCACCTCTGAGACCGGGGAGCTGTTTTTT
>TRBD1|TRBJ1-1|few|TRBV19
CASSRTGGNTEAFF
TGTGCCAGTAGTCGGACAGGGGGGAACACTGAAGCTTTCTTT
>TRBD2|TRBJ2-7|NA|TRBV7-9
CASSLSGLGRDHYEQYF
TGTGCCAGCAGCTTATCCGGACTAGGCAGGGACCACTACGAGCAGTACTTC